A selection of T cell receptor beta chains follows, all from one sample in a study of OX40 agonist ivuxolimab in advanced cancers. The assay was immunoSEQ multiplex PCR, and TCRdb's table has in-frame clones only and misses some. This sample has tens of thousands of clones; over 75% occur once, and the top ten carry under 8.5%. This sample comprised CD4+ or CD8+ T cells sorted from blood, obtained in a trial of the OX40 agonist ivuxolimab. The receptors come from an adult with an advanced solid tumor such as melanoma, head and neck, liver or kidney cancer. CDR3s include the opening cysteine and the closing phenylalanine or tryptophan. Fields, in order: J gene, D gene, clone size, V gene, CDR3 protein, CDR3 DNA. A D gene is named only where the DNA matches it firmly. The size of a clone is reported for some rows only, either as once, few or many, or as a class for expanded clones.

TRBJ1-2,TRBD1,NA,TRBV5-8,CASSLYGQGENWIYGYTF,TGTGCCAGCAGCTTATATGGACAGGGTGAGAATTGGATATATGGCTACACCTTC
TRBJ1-4,NA,NA,TRBV7-2,CASSYYDSLNPNNEKLFF,TGTGCCAGCAGCTATTATGACAGCCTTAACCCCAACAATGAAAAACTGTTTTTT
TRBJ1-4,NA,NA,TRBV6-1,CASSSPRGNEKLFF,TGTGCCAGCAGTTCCCCGAGGGGCAATGAAAAACTGTTTTTT
TRBJ2-7,NA,NA,TRBV11-3,CASTGQISYEQYF,TGTGCCAGCACCGGACAGATCTCCTACGAGCAGTACTTC
TRBJ2-1,NA,NA,TRBV7-9,CASSSTGGDLGEQFF,TGTGCCAGCAGCTCGACGGGGGGCGATCTGGGTGAGCAGTTCTTC
TRBJ1-1,NA,NA,TRBV7-8,CASSLWGGGTEAFF,TGTGCCAGCAGCTTATGGGGCGGGGGGACTGAAGCTTTCTTT
TRBJ2-1,NA,NA,TRBV7-2,CASSLNTVPLILKFF,TGTGCCAGCAGCTTAAACACGGTCCCCCTGATCCTTAAGTTCTTC
TRBJ2-5,NA,once,TRBV7-9,CASSYHRDEETQYF,TGTGCCAGCAGCTACCACCGGGACGAAGAGACCCAGTACTTC
TRBJ2-5,NA,NA,TRBV13,CASSFRLTGHLETQYF,TGTGCCAGCAGCTTCCGTTTGACGGGCCACCTGGAGACCCAGTACTTC
TRBJ1-2,TRBD1,NA,TRBV18,CASSPINGGQGLISGYTF,TGTGCCAGCTCACCAATAAACGGTGGACAGGGCCTTATATCGGGCTACACCTTC
TRBJ1-3,NA,NA,TRBV11-2,CASSLSTGPSGNTIYF,TGTGCCAGCAGCTTAAGTACAGGACCTTCTGGAAACACCATATATTTT
TRBJ2-7,NA,NA,TRBV7-2,CASSSGGPQYF,TGTGCCAGCAGCTCCGGTGGACCGCAGTACTTC
TRBJ1-2,TRBD1,NA,TRBV6-5,CASSYKTGGNYGYTF,TGTGCCAGCAGCTATAAGACAGGGGGCAACTATGGCTACACCTTC
TRBJ1-2,TRBD1,NA,TRBV29-1,CSVGKGQRFNYGYTF,TGCAGCGTGGGGAAGGGACAGCGATTCAACTATGGCTACACCTTC
TRBJ2-3,TRBD2,NA,TRBV6-4,CASSWTSDTDTQYF,TGTGCCAGCAGTTGGACTAGTGACACAGATACGCAGTATTTT
TRBJ1-4,TRBD1,NA,TRBV23-1,CASVLAAGGEKLFF,TGCGCCAGCGTACTTGCGGCAGGGGGGGAAAAACTGTTTTTT
TRBJ1-1,NA,NA,TRBV27,CASSLWGAGMLTEAFF,TGTGCCAGCAGTTTGTGGGGTGCGGGGATGTTGACTGAAGCTTTCTTT
TRBJ2-2,NA,NA,TRBV29-1,CSVGSGNRVAGELFF,TGCAGCGTTGGATCAGGGAACAGGGTGGCCGGGGAGCTGTTTTTT
TRBJ1-2,TRBD1,NA,TRBV27,CASSPGTVPGYGYTF,TGTGCCAGCAGTCCGGGGACAGTCCCAGGGTATGGCTACACCTTC
TRBJ2-7,NA,NA,TRBV2,CASSQRYEQYF,TGTGCCAGCAGTCAGAGATACGAGCAGTACTTC
TRBJ1-1,NA,once,TRBV27,CASSLSPTGSTEAFF,TGTGCCAGCAGTTTATCACCGACAGGCTCGACTGAAGCTTTCTTT
TRBJ2-7,NA,NA,TRBV2,CASSKTYSYEQYF,TGTGCCAGCAGCAAGACCTACTCCTACGAGCAGTACTTC
TRBJ2-1,TRBD2,few,TRBV7-2,CASSSGLAGAEQFF,TGTGCCAGCAGCTCAGGACTAGCGGGAGCTGAGCAGTTCTTC
TRBJ1-1,TRBD1,NA,TRBV6-5,CASSLTGGTEAFF,TGTGCCAGCAGCCTGACAGGGGGCACTGAAGCTTTCTTT
TRBJ2-7,NA,NA,TRBV7-8,CASSFRRGEQYF,TGTGCCAGCAGCTTCCGAAGGGGCGAGCAGTACTTC
TRBJ1-6,TRBD1,NA,TRBV7-2,CASSRFQGGDSPLHF,TGTGCCAGCAGCCGTTTTCAGGGGGGGGATTCACCCCTCCACTTT
TRBJ2-1,NA,once,TRBV27,CASSLSITRTYRYNEQFF,TGTGCCAGCAGTTTATCAATTACCCGGACTTATCGTTACAATGAGCAGTTCTTC
TRBJ1-3,NA,NA,TRBV7-2,CASSLAHSRGTGNTIYF,TGTGCCAGCAGCTTAGCTCATAGCAGAGGGACAGGAAACACCATATATTTT
TRBJ1-1,NA,NA,TRBV6-1,CASSEIGRGTTAFF,TGTGCCAGCAGTGAAATAGGGAGGGGGACTACGGCTTTCTTT
TRBJ2-7,NA,NA,TRBV13,CASSALHGGEQYF,TGTGCCAGCAGCGCCCTTCATGGTGGCGAGCAGTACTTC
TRBJ2-7,NA,NA,TRBV7-9,CASSLAGSSYEQYF,TGTGCCAGCAGCTTAGCAGGGAGCTCCTACGAGCAGTACTTC
TRBJ2-1,TRBD1,NA,TRBV4-2,CASSPRGQGAEDEQFF,TGTGCCAGCAGCCCGCGGGGACAGGGGGCCGAGGATGAGCAGTTCTTC
TRBJ2-4,NA,NA,TRBV7-2,CASSLLALNIQYF,TGTGCCAGCAGCTTATTAGCCTTGAACATTCAGTACTTC
TRBJ1-5,TRBD1,NA,TRBV5-1,CASSLEGTGSQPQHF,TGCGCCAGCAGCTTGGAAGGGACAGGGAGTCAGCCCCAGCATTTT
TRBJ2-1,NA,few,TRBV5-1,CASSSTGNEQFF,TGCGCCAGCAGCTCGACAGGCAATGAGCAGTTCTTC
TRBJ1-2,NA,NA,TRBV6-1,CASSWELGDVYGYTF,TGTGCCAGCAGCTGGGAATTGGGGGACGTCTATGGCTACACCTTC
TRBJ1-5,NA,NA,TRBV19,CASSIVTGNQPQHF,TGTGCCAGTAGTATAGTGACGGGCAATCAGCCCCAGCATTTT
TRBJ1-1,NA,NA,TRBV10-3,CAISGTSEAFF,TGTGCCATCAGTGGGACCAGCGAAGCTTTCTTT
TRBJ1-2,TRBD1,NA,TRBV6-8,CASSYSGTAGYTF,TGTGCCAGCAGTTACTCCGGGACAGCCGGCTACACCTTC
TRBJ2-3,NA,NA,TRBV5-1,CASSALGAWYF,TGCGCCAGCAGCGCTTTAGGGGCTTGGTATTTT
TRBJ2-2,NA,once,TRBV23-1,CASSQGGTGELFF,TGCGCCAGCAGTCAAGGGGGCACCGGGGAGCTGTTTTTT
TRBJ2-3,NA,NA,TRBV5-1,CASSWGQGSDTQYF,TGCGCCAGCAGCTGGGGGCAGGGGTCAGATACGCAGTATTTT
TRBJ2-7,NA,NA,TRBV5-3,CARSTRDKIILSYEQYF,TGTGCCAGAAGCACTCGGGACAAAATAATCCTATCCTACGAGCAGTACTTC
TRBJ2-3,TRBD2,NA,TRBV5-8,CASSPGTSGGDTQYF,TGTGCCAGCAGCCCCGGGACTAGCGGGGGGGATACGCAGTATTTT